The 32 T cell receptor beta chains below were found in one sample sequenced in a study of read filtering for tumor transcriptome and immune sequencing. From 350 to 500 ng of RNA, a library with molecular barcoded alpha/delta and beta/gamma adaptors was made. TCRdb independently ran MiXCR on the reads; one entry per CDR3 protein. The sample lists thousands of distinct CDR3 sequences, around a sixth seen once, with 25% in the top ten. Sequencing was done on a sample of a population of CD138-negative cells sorted from bone marrow. The receptors stem from a donor at least 40 years old with multiple myeloma.

For this clonotype: A far larger clone is one nucleotide away, so this likely arose from a read error. The chain recombines TRBV4-1 with TRBJ2-3; D might be TRBD2 (7 bases). V was cut by 0 bases and J by 7 bases, with 23 bases left in between. Germline CDR1 MGHRA, CDR2 YSYEKL. CDR3 length: 18 amino acids. The DNA for the CDR3 is TGCGCCAGCAGCCAAGATGCCCCCCCGGGGGGCCCCGGTTATACGCAGTATTTT. This translates into CASSQDAPPGGPGYTQYF.

This clonotype is judged medium-sized. The conserved closing phenylalanine or tryptophan is absent in this CDR3, likely reflecting a read error. The chain joins TRBV20-1 to TRBJ2-1; perhaps TRBD2 as D (6 bases). The V and J ends lost 4 bases and 0 bases respectively, with 13 bases between them. CDR3 size: 15 residues. From germline, CDR1 is DFQATT and CDR2 SNEGSKA (reference sequence). The CDR3 here is CSATLAVSSYNEQFS. CDR3 in DNA: TGCAGTGCTACCTTAGCGGTTAGCTCCTACAATGAGCAGTTCTCC.

This clonotype was found many times. The rearrangement uses TRBV5-6 and TRBJ2-3, with TRBD1 as a possible D gene (6 bases). Germline assignment: CDR1 SGHDT and CDR2 YYEEEE. Trimming left V 2 bases short and J 6 bases short, with 13 bases between. This CDR3 has 14 amino acids. CDR3 bases: TGTGCCAGCAGCTTAGGGGGTCGCTGGGATACGCAGTATTTT. This codes for CASSLGGRWDTQYF.

This clonotype has ten or more counts. V usage is TRBV6-6 and J usage is TRBJ2-2; tentative D call: TRBD1 (6 bases). V was trimmed by 5 bases and J by 6 bases, leaving 10 bases between them. The CDR3 contains 13 residues. CDR1 and CDR2 (germline): MNHNY, SVGAGI (reference sequence). Written as DNA, the CDR3 is TGTGCCAGCAGTCTCGGACAGTCCGGGGAGCTGTTTTTT. Amino acid sequence: CASSLGQSGELFF.

Many counts were recorded for this clonotype. The chain links TRBV5-4 to TRBJ2-5, with 10 bases lining up with TRBD2. The CDR3 runs to 17 residues. Germline V lookup: CDR1 SGHNT, CDR2 YYREEE (reference sequence). Unmatched junction bases numbered 8, after V lost 1 base and J lost 2 bases. The CDR3 reads CASSLRGLAAKQETQYF. The DNA for the CDR3 is TGTGCCAGCAGCTTGAGAGGACTAGCGGCTAAACAAGAGACCCAGTACTTC.

The rearrangement joins TRBV3-1 to TRBJ2-3; 14 nucleotides match TRBD2. Germline V gene data show CDR1 as LGHDT and CDR2 as YNNKEL (reference sequence). This CDR3 has 18 amino acids. The V and J ends lost 0 bases and 5 bases, in that order; junction bases with no gene match: 7. CDR3 DNA sequence: TGTGCCAGCAGCCAAGATGCGGGGACTAGCGGGAGAGAAGATACGCAGTATTTT. Protein: CASSQDAGTSGREDTQYF.

There are a few counts of this clonotype. The rearrangement joins TRBV19 to TRBJ2-1; 16 nucleotides align to TRBD2. The germline V gene has CDR1 LNHDA and CDR2 SQIVND (reference sequence). The CDR3 is 16 amino acids. J gave up 9 bases and V 4 bases, and 6 bases lay outside the gene matches. Here the CDR3 DNA reads TGTGCCAGTAGTAAGGGACTAGCGGGAGGGCCCGGTGAGCAGTTCTTC. Its protein is CASSKGLAGGPGEQFF. The full variable domain, completed using reference TRBV19 and TRBJ2-1, is DGGITQSPKYLFRKEGQNVTLSCEQNLNHDAMYWYRQDPGQGLRLIYYSQIVNDFQKGDIAEGYSVSREKKESFPLTVTSAQKNPTAFYLCASSKGLAGGPGEQFFGPGTRLTVL.

This clonotype was observed at least ten times. This chain joins TRBV12-3 or TRBV12-4 and TRBJ2-3; a weak D match, TRBD1 (5 bases). Trimming pared 4 bases from V and 1 base from J, leaving 12 bases between. The CDR3 consists of 15 residues. Here the CDR3 reads CASSYQGGGTDTQYF. The CDR3 DNA is TGTGCCAGCAGTTACCAGGGTGGAGGCACAGATACGCAGTATTTT.

To note about this clonotype: This clone may be a read error of a much larger clone one base away. The V call is TRBV7-3, the J call TRBJ1-5; D is undetermined. V shed 5 bases and J shed 6 bases, with 11 bases lying between them. This CDR3 is built from 13 residues. In germline, CDR1 is SGHTA, CDR2 FQGTGA. DNA for the CDR3: TGTGCCAGCAGCACGGCAGATGGTCAGCCCCAGCATTTT. This codes for CASSTADGQPQHF.

This CDR3 reads CASSDQQGGGTEAFF. CDR3 bases: TGCGCCAGCAGCGATCAACAGGGTGGGGGCACTGAAGCTTTCTTT. The chain is built from TRBV5-1 and TRBJ1-1, with D possibly being TRBD1 (6 bases). V gave up 4 bases and J gave up 4 bases, with 17 bases separating them. The CDR3 length is 15 residues. Germline V gives CDR1 SGHRS, CDR2 YFSETQ. Based on the CDR3 plus reference TRBV5-1 and TRBJ1-1, the full variable domain is KAGVTQTPRYLIKTRGQQVTLSCSPISGHRSVSWYQQTPGQGLQFLFEYFSETQRNKGNFPGRFSGRQFSNSRSEMNVSTLELGDSALYLCASSDQQGGGTEAFFGQGTRLTVV.

This clonotype was found many times. The chain uses TRBV9 and TRBJ1-6; 8 bases align to TRBD1. Germline CDR1 SGDLS, CDR2 YYNGEE. This CDR3 spans 15 amino acids. J gave up 5 bases and V 2 bases, and 3 bases lay outside the gene matches. CDR3 sequence reads: CASSVQGANNSPLHF. CDR3 coding DNA: TGTGCCAGCAGCGTTCAGGGGGCCAATAATTCACCCCTCCACTTT.

This clonotype has a handful of counts. A much larger clone sits a single nucleotide away, making a read error possible. This sequence joins TRBV10-3 and TRBJ1-1; a weak D match, TRBD1 (5 bases). CDR1 and CDR2 from the germline V gene are ENHRY and SYGVKD. This CDR3 has 15 amino acids. CDR3: CVISTPQGVNTEAFF. The CDR3 nucleotides are TGTGTCATCAGCACACCCCAGGGCGTGAACACTGAAGCTTTCTTT.

The chain uses TRBV29-1 and TRBJ2-1; TRBD2 agrees at 9 bases. The germline V gene encodes CDR1 SQVTM and CDR2 ANQGSEA. The CDR3 totals 15 residues. V trimming: 3 bases; J trimming: 2 bases; junction bases outside the gene matches: 5. CDR3: CSVDLLAGTYNEQFF. The CDR3 DNA is TGCAGCGTTGACCTTCTAGCGGGGACCTACAATGAGCAGTTCTTC.

This clonotype was picked up many times. Just one base apart from a much larger clone, this may be a read error. The gene calls are TRBV7-9 and TRBJ1-4; the D gene is possibly TRBD1 (6 bases). The germline gives CDR1 SEHNR, CDR2 FQNEAQ (reference sequence). The CDR3 is 17 amino acids. The CDR3, as DNA: TGTGCCAGCAGCTTAGCTCCCGGGACACAGTCGGAGGAAAAACGGTTTTTT. Amino acid sequence: CASSLAPGTQSEEKRFF. The variable domain in full, completed from reference TRBV7-9 and TRBJ1-4, reads DTGVSQNPRHKITKRGQNVTFRCDPISEHNRLYWYRQTLGQGPEFLTYFQNEAQLEKSRLLSDRFSAERPKGSFSTLEIQRTEQGDSAMYLCASSLAPGTQSEEKRFFGSGTQLSVL.

The rearrangement joins TRBV7-9 to TRBJ1-4, with D perhaps TRBD1 (6 bases). Germline V CDR1 and CDR2: SEHNR, FQNEAQ (reference sequence). V was shortened by 8 bases and J by 8 bases, with 24 bases between the two germline ends. CDR3 length: 16 residues. CDR3: CASLAPGTQSEEKLFF. CDR3 nucleotides: TGTGCCAGCTTAGCTCCCGGGACACAGTCGGAGGAAAAACTGTTTTTT. The whole variable domain, remainder taken from reference TRBV7-9 and TRBJ1-4, is DTGVSQNPRHKITKRGQNVTFRCDPISEHNRLYWYRQTLGQGPEFLTYFQNEAQLEKSRLLSDRFSAERPKGSFSTLEIQRTEQGDSAMYLCASLAPGTQSEEKLFFGSGTQLSVL.

As to this clonotype: This likely stems from a read error, as it lies one base from a far larger clone. The conserved phenylalanine or tryptophan is not found at the CDR3 terminus, so this likely reflects a read error. The CDR3: CASSRDAETQYS. The DNA for the CDR3 is TGTGCCAGCTCCCGGGACGCAGAGACCCAGTACTCC. The chain uses TRBV6-6 and TRBJ2-5; D might be TRBD1 or TRBD2, each matching 5 bases. V was cut by 8 bases and J by 4 bases, with 11 bases left in between. Per germline, CDR1 MNHNY and CDR2 SVGAGI (reference sequence). The CDR3 length is 12 residues.

As regards this clonotype: A far larger clone is only one base removed, so a read error is likely. J is TRBJ2-7 and V is TRBV6-1, with 12 bases fitting TRBD1. The CDR3 is made up of 15 amino acids. CDR1 is MNHNS, CDR2 SASEGT, per germline. The trim removed 7 bases at V and 2 bases at J, leaving 6 bases unmatched. CDR3 DNA: TGTGCCAGCATTCCTGGGACAGGGGGCCCCTACGAGCAGTACTTC. Protein product: CASIPGTGGPYEQYF.

This clonotype was observed at least ten times. Given a far larger clone just one base away, this is likely a sequencing read error. The chain combines TRBV12-3 or TRBV12-4 with TRBJ2-1; 13 nucleotides align to TRBD2. There are 15 residues in the CDR3. J gave up 12 bases and V 1 base, and 6 bases lay outside the gene matches. Here the CDR3 DNA reads TGTGCCAGCAGTTTAGGGACTAGCGGGAGTTTTGGGCAGTTCTTC. Translated: CASSLGTSGSFGQFF.

The sample holds a few counts of this clonotype. Since a much larger clone is just one base distant, this may be a read error. The gene calls are TRBV6-2 or TRBV6-3 and TRBJ2-3, with 10 bases aligning to TRBD2. Per the germline V gene, CDR1 is MNHEY and CDR2 is SVGEGT. Losses at the gene ends were 6 bases for V and 4 bases for J; bases not matched to a gene: 4. There are 14 residues in the CDR3. CDR3 coding DNA: TGTGCCAGCAGCATTAGCGGGGGGCCAGATACGCAGTATTTT. Amino acid sequence: CASSISGGPDTQYF.

This clonotype showed up many times. The chain carries TRBV6-1 and TRBJ1-1; D is unresolved. This CDR3 comprises 14 residues. The ends were cut back, 0 bases at V and 3 bases at J, with 8 bases in the middle. CDR1 and CDR2 from the germline V gene are MNHNS and SASEGT. For the CDR3, the DNA is TGTGCCAGCAGTGAAGCGCCGGCAGACACTGAAGCTTTCTTT. It is translated as CASSEAPADTEAFF.

This clonotype was recorded at least ten times. This chain uses TRBV30 with TRBJ2-3; D is unclear. This CDR3 region has 14 residues. CDR1 and CDR2 from the germline V gene are GTSNPN and SVGIG (reference sequence). V lost 2 bases and J lost 6, with 15 bases in between. The DNA for the CDR3 is TGTGCCTGGAGTCGAACGGGCCGGGTCGATACGCAGTATTTT. It codes for CAWSRTGRVDTQYF.

This clonotype is labeled as medium-sized. This chain links TRBV9 with TRBJ2-2; D is perhaps TRBD2 (6 bases). The CDR3 sequence is 16 residues long. The germline gives CDR1 SGDLS, CDR2 YYNGEE. Between the trimmed V and J ends, which lost 4 bases and 3 bases, there was a span of 16 bases. Here the CDR3 reads CASSHRDSRDTGELFF. As DNA, the CDR3 is TGTGCCAGCAGCCACCGGGACTCGCGAGACACCGGGGAGCTGTTTTTT.

This clonotype was observed at least ten times. The rearrangement links TRBV20-1 to TRBJ1-1; no reliable D call. Germline CDR1 is DFQATT and CDR2 is SNEGSKA (reference sequence). The CDR3 consists of 12 residues. Trimming cost V 6 bases and J 3 bases, with 11 bases left between them. CDR3: CSATQSHTEAFF. The CDR3 coding sequence is TGCAGTGCAACACAAAGCCACACTGAAGCTTTCTTT.

In this sample, this clonotype turned up many times. The chain joins TRBV20-1 to TRBJ2-3; TRBD1 aligns across 7 bases. V shed 3 bases, J shed 3 bases, and the junction held 9 bases outside the gene matches. Germline assignment: CDR1 DFQATT and CDR2 SNEGSKA (reference sequence). This CDR3 comprises 15 residues. The CDR3 nucleotides read TGCAGTGCTAGGTTTGACAGGGCTTTGACAGATACGCAGTATTTT. Encoded protein: CSARFDRALTDTQYF.

In the case of this clonotype: It may be a read error: a sequence one base away is much more abundant. The chain couples TRBV5-4 to TRBJ2-1, with D maybe TRBD2 (5 bases). Germline assignment: CDR1 SGHNT and CDR2 YYREEE (reference sequence). CDR3 length: 16 amino acids. The chain's CDR3 is CASGLYAGGVYNGQFF. The CDR3, as DNA: TGTGCCAGCGGCTTGTATGCGGGCGGTGTTTACAATGGGCAGTTCTTC.

As concerns this clonotype: It may be a read error: a sequence one base away is much more abundant. V and J are TRBV20-1 and TRBJ2-5, with a weak D call TRBD1 (6 bases). This CDR3 has 12 amino acids. Germline CDR1 and CDR2: DFQATT and SNEGSKA (reference sequence). The CDR3 DNA reads TGCAGTGCTAGCCGACAGGAGGAGACCCGGTACTTC. It yields the protein CSASRQEETRYF.

This clonotype was seen repeatedly, ten times or more. The J gene is TRBJ2-5, the V gene TRBV9, with 14 bases identical to TRBD2. The CDR3 consists of 16 residues. Per the germline V gene, CDR1 is SGDLS and CDR2 is YYNGEE. The trim removed 4 bases at V and 1 base at J, leaving 3 bases unmatched. CDR3 in amino acids: CASSMGLAGAQETQYF. CDR3 DNA: TGTGCCAGCAGCATGGGACTAGCGGGGGCCCAAGAGACCCAGTACTTC. The full variable domain, completed using reference TRBV9 and TRBJ2-5, is DSGVTQTPKHLITATGQRVTLRCSPRSGDLSVYWYQQSLDQGLQFLIQYYNGEERAKGNILERFSAQQFPDLHSELNLSSLELGDSALYFCASSMGLAGAQETQYFGPGTRLLVL.

To note about this clonotype: Compared with germline, one end of the junction differs, possibly owing to a read error. The chain joins TRBV6-2 or TRBV6-3 to TRBJ2-5; a weak D match, TRBD2 (6 bases). CDR3 length: 12 residues. Germline-derived CDR1 and CDR2 are MNHEY and SVGEGT. The CDR3 nucleotides read TGCGCCGGCAGGGACTTACAAGAGACCCAGTACTTC. Amino acid sequence: CAGRDLQETQYF.

By sample share, this clonotype is hyperexpanded. CDR3 in amino acids: CASSPGQGANEQYF. The CDR3 DNA sequence: TGTGCCAGCAGCCCAGGACAGGGGGCCAACGAGCAGTACTTC. The genes are TRBV11-3 and TRBJ2-7, with TRBD1 matching 11 bases. This CDR3 comprises 14 residues. V shed 5 bases and J 5 bases; nucleotides not matched to a gene: 5. The V gene's germline CDR1 is SGHNT and CDR2 YENEEA.

This clonotype has ten or more counts. V usage is TRBV9 and J usage is TRBJ2-5; D is unclear. The CDR3 contains 13 residues. Germline V gene data show CDR1 as SGDLS and CDR2 as YYNGEE. Trimming took off 4 bases at V and 2 bases at J, with 9 bases between the two ends. As DNA, the CDR3 is TGTGCCAGCAGCCTCCAGGAGCAAGAGACCCAGTACTTC. Its translation is CASSLQEQETQYF. Together with reference TRBV9 and TRBJ2-5, the CDR3 gives the full variable domain: DSGVTQTPKHLITATGQRVTLRCSPRSGDLSVYWYQQSLDQGLQFLIQYYNGEERAKGNILERFSAQQFPDLHSELNLSSLELGDSALYFCASSLQEQETQYFGPGTRLLVL.

About this clonotype itself: This clone may be a read error of a much larger clone one base away. The V and J genes are TRBV6-1 and TRBJ2-1; possibly TRBD1 for D (5 bases). From germline, CDR1 is MNHNS and CDR2 SASEGT. CDR3 length: 13 residues. The CDR3 bases are TGTGCCAGCAGTTATAGTGGGGCCGATGAGAAGTCCTTC. This gives the protein CASSYSGADEKSF.

Regarding this clonotype: Being one base from a much bigger clone, this may be a read error. The conserved closing phenylalanine or tryptophan is absent in this CDR3, likely reflecting a read error. This chain uses TRBV27 with TRBJ2-5, with D uncertain. The CDR3 extends over 15 amino acids. V dropped 5 bases and J dropped 1 base, with 14 bases sitting between them. Germline V gene data show CDR1 as MNHEY and CDR2 as SMNVEV (reference sequence). The CDR3 nucleotides are TGTGCCAGCAGTCCCTCGGTACAGAGCCAAGAGACCCAGTACCTC. Translating gives CASSPSVQSQETQYL.